The rows below give T cell receptor beta chains drawn from one sample of a study of CD8 T cells in ankylosing spondylitis. One entry per CDR3 protein, called by TCRdb with MiXCR from the 5' RACE reads. The table shows approximately 25,000 distinct CDR3 sequences, with 7.9% occurring only once. Material for sequencing was blood. These receptors came from a male donor with ankylosing spondylitis or in good health (not recorded which). Each CDR3 is given with its conserved first and last residue. A D gene is named only where the DNA matches it firmly.

j_call | v_call | d_call | cdr3_aa
TRBJ2-2 | TRBV5-1 | TRBD1 | CASSWETGAGELFF
TRBJ2-1 | TRBV7-3 | NA | CASSPSSSADLF
TRBJ2-2 | TRBV6-2/TRBV6-3 | NA | CASTSSNDAGELFF
TRBJ1-2 | TRBV11-2 | NA | CASSFQVDYGYTF
TRBJ2-4 | TRBV7-2 | NA | CASSPDIRGGNIQYF
TRBJ2-7 | TRBV12-3/TRBV12-4 | TRBD2 | CASTLAGVSREQYF
TRBJ2-1 | TRBV5-5 | TRBD2 | CASSRYSTGTSGNINNEQFF
TRBJ2-3 | TRBV24-1 | NA | CATSDFYSTDTQYF
TRBJ1-4 | TRBV20-1 | NA | CSARGTGARANEKLFF
TRBJ1-1 | TRBV6-2/TRBV6-3 | NA | CASTTRNTEAFF
TRBJ2-7 | TRBV12-3/TRBV12-4 | NA | CASSLAAGSSYEQYF
TRBJ1-1 | TRBV5-1 | TRBD1 | CASSWTGTVNTEAFF
TRBJ2-6 | TRBV29-1 | NA | CSVGVSGANVLTF
TRBJ2-3 | TRBV5-5 | NA | CASSHRQPSTDTQYF
TRBJ2-1 | TRBV12-3/TRBV12-4 | NA | CASRLPRRGSTYNEQFF
TRBJ2-4 | TRBV28 | TRBD1 | CASSQTGEGLAKNIQYF
TRBJ2-7 | TRBV7-2 | NA | CASSIIQGPEQYF
TRBJ2-2 | TRBV28 | TRBD1 | CASSRTGVAWTGELFF
TRBJ2-2 | TRBV12-3/TRBV12-4 | NA | CASSFVVSGAGELFF
TRBJ2-2 | TRBV11-2 | TRBD1 | CASSLDRPNTGELFF
TRBJ2-2 | TRBV20-1 | NA | CSAPNPTDANTGELFF
TRBJ1-5 | TRBV10-2 | TRBD1 | CASRGQGGNQPQHF
TRBJ2-7 | TRBV7-2 | TRBD2 | CASSPGTSGEQYF
TRBJ1-1 | TRBV5-1 | TRBD1 | CASSLGQGSVAEAFF
TRBJ1-3 | TRBV5-1 | TRBD1 | CASSLALGQTPGNTIYF
TRBJ2-3 | TRBV7-2 | TRBD2 | CASSRAGGTDTQYF
TRBJ2-2 | TRBV12-3/TRBV12-4 | TRBD1 | CASSSRTGPNTGELFF
TRBJ2-3 | TRBV7-2 | NA | CASSLNPGSADTQYF
TRBJ2-5 | TRBV10-3 | TRBD1 | CAISGGTGRETQYF
TRBJ1-1 | TRBV6-5 | TRBD1 | CATSGTGGVTEAFF
TRBJ2-3 | TRBV25-1 | NA | CASSELPRSSSTDTQYF
TRBJ2-2 | TRBV10-3 | NA | CAISEGTGELFF
TRBJ2-2 | TRBV6-5 | NA | CASSPGPNTGELFF
TRBJ2-7 | TRBV3-1 | TRBD2 | CASSQASGTSHYEQYF
TRBJ2-5 | TRBV11-2 | NA | CASSLGGQSETQYF
TRBJ2-7 | TRBV28 | TRBD1 | CASSQTGGLKREQYF
TRBJ1-5 | TRBV20-1 | NA | CSSGLLNQPQHF
TRBJ2-3 | TRBV4-2 | NA | CASSQFDTDTQYF
TRBJ2-2 | TRBV7-2 | NA | CASTVTGTDTGELFF
TRBJ1-5 | TRBV27 | NA | CASSRGGWDQPQHF